This T cell receptor beta chain was sequenced in a study of blood T cells in healthy people across ages. This clonotype was found a few times. Then a second PCR, running about 6 to 12 cycles, was carried out with a sample-barcoded 5' primer and a J-beta primer mix. TCRdb processed the 5' RACE reads anew with MiXCR; each CDR3 protein has one entry. Among around 1,700,000 distinct CDR3 sequences, 28% were seen once, and the ten largest hold approximately 7.7%. CDR3 size: 17 residues. V gave up 7 bases and J gave up 0 bases, with 20 bases separating them. The TCR originated in a woman in her twenties or thirties in good health. The sequenced sample consisted of blood. The chain employs TRBV12-3 or TRBV12-4 and TRBJ2-3; a possible D gene is TRBD1 (6 bases). This CDR3 reads CASTTGPGHTSTDTQYF. CDR3 nucleotide sequence: TGTGCCAGCACCACGGGACCGGGACACACTAGCACAGATACGCAGTATTTT.